The 4 T cell receptor beta chains presented below share a single source sample, sequenced in a study of T cell repertoires in cytomegalovirus infection. Each CDR3 protein is one row after TCRdb ran MiXCR on the reads. The sample includes around 740,000 distinct CDR3 sequences, approximately 40% of them seen just once. Sequenced material: PBMCs. These receptors originate from a human donor in good health (CMV status not recorded). Some clones in this sample may be carry-over from other donors' samples.

This clonotype has only a few counts. The CDR3 here is CASSQSGSYNEQFF. Here the CDR3 DNA reads TGTGCCAGCAGCCAGAGCGGGAGCTACAATGAGCAGTTCTTC. The chain employs TRBV4-2 and TRBJ2-1, with 8 bases matching TRBD2. Germline V gene data show CDR1 as LGHNA and CDR2 as YNFKEQ. This CDR3 spans 14 amino acids. The junction had 1 base not matched to a gene; V was cut back by 3 bases and J by 3 bases.

V and J are TRBV6-6 and TRBJ1-5; D gene ambiguous. V lost 7 bases and J 3 bases, leaving 19 bases between the germline ends. Looked up from germline, CDR1 is MNHNY and CDR2 is SVGAGI (reference sequence). The length of the CDR3 is 16 residues. The CDR3 loop reads CASNEEWSTINQPQHF. The DNA for the CDR3 is TGTGCCAGCAACGAGGAATGGAGCACCATCAATCAGCCCCAGCATTTT.

The CDR3 reads CASTKGVNTEAFF. The CDR3 DNA reads as TGTGCCAGCACCAAGGGGGTGAACACTGAAGCTTTCTTT. The chain uses TRBV7-8 and TRBJ1-1; weak D call: TRBD1 (6 bases). V was clipped by 7 bases and J by 0 bases, with 9 bases between them. The CDR3 totals 13 residues. Germline CDR1 reads SGHVS; CDR2 reads FQNEAQ.

This rearrangement joins TRBV11-2 to TRBJ2-2; 7 bases are shared with TRBD2. Germline CDR1 is SGHAT and CDR2 is FQNNGV. Trimming removed 1 base from V and 1 base from J; junction bases left unmatched: 6. The CDR3 has 17 residues. This CDR3 is CASSLVWVAGNTGELFF. The CDR3 region has the DNA TGTGCCAGCAGCTTAGTCTGGGTAGCGGGGAACACCGGGGAGCTGTTTTTT. The full variable domain, in which reference TRBV11-2 and TRBJ2-2 provide the parts outside the CDR3, is EAGVAQSPRYKIIEKRQSVAFWCNPISGHATLYWYQQILGQGPKLLIQFQNNGVVDDSQLPKDRFSAERLKGVDSTLKIQPAKLEDSAVYLCASSLVWVAGNTGELFFGEGSRLTVL.